The sequence of this T cell receptor beta chain was determined in a study of T cell repertoires in cytomegalovirus infection (dated by TCRdb to 2018 to 2020). Regarding the research as a whole: Because public TCR beta signatures pointed to carriage of CMV infection together with the matching HLA type, the HLA type of each donor mattered for the analysis.

Points the paper makes about the study in general: The ex vivo response was dominated by HLA-C-restricted CMV-specific TCR beta clonotypes, and the single most frequent clonotype in two of eight donors was supplied by these HLA-C-restricted clonotypes. In both this cohort and an independent cohort of 350 or so donors, the cumulative frequency of public TCR beta family members distinguished carriers of CMV infection plus the relevant HLA type.

About this clonotype itself: Its antigen remains undetermined. No base qualities exist here, and no much larger clone lies one base off it.

These reads were obtained on an Illumina HiSeq 1500. TCRdb handled the public reads itself, with Q25 trimming in fastp and clone calling in MiXCR, and kept productive beta chains. Every entry covers one CDR3 protein and lists the most common genes and DNA from its rows. For this sample the table gives approximately 250,000 distinct CDR3 sequences, of which approximately 10% were detected only once. Of the sample, roughly 15% is held by the ten largest clones. The clonotype originates from a human donor in good health (CMV status not recorded). Some clones in this sample may be carry-over from other donors' samples. The sample taken for sequencing was PBMCs.

The DNA reads as follows: TGCGCCAGCAGCCCCCAGGTGGGGGCCAACGTCCTGACTTTC. The resulting protein is CASSPQVGANVLTF. The sequence is built from TRBV5-1 and TRBJ2-6; the D gene remains uncertain. V is reduced by 4 bases and J by 4 bases, leaving a spacing of 9 bases between them. Inclusive of the bounding cysteine and phenylalanine, the CDR3 is 14 residues long. The kept DNA is CDR3 alone, 42 bases in frame from the first base. The germline V gene yields SGHRS for CDR1 and YFSETQ for CDR2.